The clone carrying this TCR beta chain was seen a single time. The antigen is undetermined. CDR3 length: 19 residues. V shed 5 bases, J shed 4 bases, and the junction held 21 bases outside the gene matches. Germline values: CDR1 MNHNY, CDR2 SVGAGI (reference sequence). The data derive from a study of T cell responses to AZD1222 COVID-19 vaccine. Study findings and constraints: Spike regions recognized by vaccine-associated CD4 TCRs spanned the protein, led by 160-218 and 743-854. Without day 14 samples, only post-peak T cell repertoires were studied. Donors skewed white British and female; clonal diversity was possibly underestimated. AZD1222 recipients seropositive at baseline numbered only six.

TCRdb's copy holds only in-frame clones and misses some; the assay was immunoSEQ multiplex PCR. The repertoire has some 22,000 clones, approximately 79% of them found once; the top ten carry approximately 46%. This TCR derives from an adult in good health. The sequences come from peripheral blood, collected on day 0 of AZD1222 vaccination. The chain has TRBV6-6 and TRBJ2-5, with TRBD2 identical over 8 bases. The CDR3 loop reads CASSPPGLEFEAVIETQYF. The CDR3 DNA is TGTGCCAGCAGTCCCCCGGGACTAGAGTTCGAAGCCGTGATAGAGACCCAGTACTTC.